These 20 T cell receptor beta chains came from one sample sequenced in a study of technical replicates of blood from a handful of donors (dated by TCRdb to about 2017). Library preparation employed the immunoSEQ multiplex PCR assay. This immuneACCESS table, as held by TCRdb, lists in-frame sequences with V and J called but not all clones. Of the missing ones, under half trace to an unresolved V gene in checked studies; the others have no known cause. This sample holds 60,000 to 90,000 clones; 80% to 95% were observed only once. The ten largest make up approximately 0.4% of the sample. The source material was T cells isolated from PBMCs. The receptors were gathered from a human donor in good health.

This chain joins TRBV28 and TRBJ2-7; 7 nucleotides align to TRBD2. The CDR3 runs 15 residues. V was clipped by 7 bases and J by 6 bases; unmatched bases: 15. Germline V gene lookup returns CDR1 MDHEN and CDR2 SYDVKM. The CDR3 sequence is CASKLGAGVLGEQYF. In DNA, the CDR3 is TGTGCCAGCAAGCTCGGCGCGGGGGTTTTAGGCGAGCAGTACTTC.

CDR3 protein: CASSVDRNSYEQYF. The DNA for the CDR3 is TGTGCCAGCAGTGTCGACAGGAACTCCTACGAGCAGTACTTC. The rearrangement links TRBV2 to TRBJ2-7; perhaps TRBD1 as D (6 bases). Germline CDR1 SNHLY, CDR2 FYNNEI. V lost 4 bases, J lost 0 bases, and 10 bases lay in between. This CDR3 is built from 14 residues.

The CDR3 here is CASSFGGDAGELFF. Written as DNA, the CDR3 is TGTGCCAGCAGCTTTGGGGGGGACGCCGGGGAGCTGTTTTTT. The J gene is TRBJ2-2, the V gene TRBV7-3; 7 bases fit TRBD2. J gave up 6 bases and V 3 bases, and 4 bases lay outside the gene matches. The CDR3 is made up of 14 amino acids. Looked up from germline, CDR1 is SGHTA and CDR2 is FQGTGA. The entire variable domain, with the rest obtained from reference TRBV7-3 and TRBJ2-2, is as follows: GAGVSQTPSNKVTEKGKYVELRCDPISGHTALYWYRQSLGQGPEFLIYFQGTGAADDSGLPNDRFFAVRPEGSVSTLKIQRTERGDSAVYLCASSFGGDAGELFFGEGSRLTVL.

This chain links TRBV5-8 with TRBJ2-7; a weak D match, TRBD2 (6 bases). From germline, CDR1 is SGHTS and CDR2 YDEGEE. The CDR3 length is 16 residues. Trimming took 3 bases from V and 3 from J, leaving 19 bases between them. In nucleotides, the CDR3 is TGTGCCAGCAGCTCGGCTGGGCGGGGCGCCTTCTACGAGCAGTACTTC. This encodes CASSSAGRGAFYEQYF.

The rearrangement uses TRBV18 and TRBJ1-1; no reliable D call. V lost 3 bases, J lost 0 bases, and 17 bases lay in between. This CDR3 region has 17 residues. Germline V lookup: CDR1 KGHSH, CDR2 LQKENI. CDR3: CASSPAPRERMNTEAFF. The DNA of the CDR3 is TGTGCCAGCTCACCGGCTCCACGGGAGAGAATGAACACTGAAGCTTTCTTT.

J is TRBJ2-2 and V is TRBV6-5, with 8 positions matching TRBD1. The CDR3 length is 15 residues. Trimming cost V 4 bases and J 5 bases; bases outside gene matches: 6. Germline lookup yields CDR1 MNHEY and CDR2 SVGAGI. This chain's CDR3 is CASSFRRTGTGELFF. The CDR3, as DNA: TGTGCCAGCAGTTTCCGAAGGACAGGGACCGGGGAGCTGTTTTTT.

This chain links TRBV19 with TRBJ2-7, with D perhaps matching TRBD2 (6 bases). Trimming removed 5 bases at V and 6 bases at J, with 20 bases between. Germline loops: CDR1 LNHDA, CDR2 SQIVND (reference sequence). This CDR3 comprises 15 residues. In DNA form, the CDR3 reads TGTGCCAGTAGTCCCCTACCTACGGGAGTGGGCGAGCAGTACTTC. It encodes CASSPLPTGVGEQYF.

J is TRBJ2-5 and V is TRBV5-1, with TRBD2 matching 10 bases. V lost 4 bases, J lost 4 bases, and 7 bases stayed unmatched. Germline loops: CDR1 SGHRS, CDR2 YFSETQ. CDR3 size: 15 residues. The DNA for the CDR3 is TGCGCCAGCAGCACCCTAGCGGGAGTAGGAGAGACCCAGTACTTC. Amino acids: CASSTLAGVGETQYF.

V gene TRBV14 combines with J gene TRBJ2-3, with 10 bases that match TRBD1. Germline CDR1 SGHDN, CDR2 FVKESK. This CDR3 is 14 amino acids long. V dropped 0 bases and J dropped 8; count of bases not matched to a gene: 2. Here the CDR3 reads CASSQDGTGVTQYF. DNA for the CDR3: TGTGCCAGCAGCCAAGATGGGACAGGGGTTACGCAGTATTTT.

This clone was seen once. J is TRBJ1-2 and V is TRBV29-1; perhaps TRBD1 as D (5 bases). The CDR3 is 14 residues long. Germline CDR1 and CDR2: SQVTM and ANQGSEA. V lost 4 bases, J lost 5 bases, and 17 bases lay in between. The CDR3 region is CSVVGGTDYYGYTF. The CDR3 DNA is TGCAGCGTTGTCGGCGGGACCGACTATTATGGCTACACCTTC.

This clone was detected only once. This rearrangement joins TRBV2 to TRBJ1-4; perhaps TRBD1 as D (6 bases). V was clipped by 7 bases and J by 0 bases, with 12 bases between them. Germline V gene data show CDR1 as SNHLY and CDR2 as FYNNEI. The CDR3 extends over 15 amino acids. CDR3 coding DNA: TGTGCCAGCATCGGGGGGCAGGCAACTAATGAAAAACTGTTTTTT. Its translation: CASIGGQATNEKLFF.

This clone came up a few times. DNA of the CDR3: TGCGCCAGCAGTCGAACAGGGAACACTGAAGCTTTCTTT. Its protein product is CASSRTGNTEAFF. The chain carries TRBV4-1 and TRBJ1-1, with D perhaps TRBD1 (5 bases). Germline-derived CDR1 and CDR2 are MGHRA and YSYEKL. The length of the CDR3 is 13 residues. The V end was cut by 6 bases, the J end by 1 base, with 9 bases between.

The chain has TRBV11-2 and TRBJ1-1, with a possible D match to TRBD1 (6 bases). Trimming left V 1 base short and J 0 bases short, with 12 bases between. Germline values: CDR1 SGHAT, CDR2 FQNNGV. The CDR3 length is 16 residues. CDR3 in amino acids: CASSLVLGAVNTEAFF. The CDR3 nucleotides read TGTGCCAGCAGCTTAGTACTGGGGGCAGTGAACACTGAAGCTTTCTTT.

The CDR3 loop is CASSSQTTYYEQYF. The CDR3 coding sequence is TGTGCCAGCAGTTCGCAGACTACTTACTACGAGCAGTACTTC. This chain links TRBV28 with TRBJ2-7; possibly TRBD2 for D (5 bases). The CDR3 length is 14 residues. Germline loops: CDR1 MDHEN, CDR2 SYDVKM. Trimming stripped 4 bases from V and 3 bases from J, with 13 bases between.

For this clone: One junction end disagrees with the germline gene, perhaps due to a read error. This chain links TRBV30 with TRBJ2-7; 9 bases align to TRBD1. Per the germline V gene, CDR1 is GTSNPN and CDR2 is SVGIG (reference sequence). The CDR3 runs to 11 residues. CDR3: CAWSEGQGNFF. DNA for the CDR3: TGTGCCTGGAGTGAGGGACAGGGTAACTTTTTC.

This clone appeared a single time. The chain links TRBV7-9 to TRBJ2-7; a weak D match, TRBD2 (5 bases). The CDR3 has 13 amino acids. V was trimmed by 1 base and J by 3 bases, leaving 7 bases between them. CDR1 and CDR2 from the germline V gene are SEHNR and FQNEAQ (reference sequence). This CDR3 is CASSLGGRYEQYF. In DNA form, the CDR3 reads TGTGCCAGCAGCTTAGGAGGGCGCTACGAGCAGTACTTC.

This chain links TRBV5-1 with TRBJ1-4, with D unresolved. CDR1 is SGHRS and CDR2 is YFSETQ in the germline V gene. The CDR3 is made up of 15 amino acids. V lost 0 bases to trimming and J lost 2 bases, with 8 bases between them. This CDR3 reads CASSLDEGTNEKLFF. For the CDR3, the DNA is TGCGCCAGCAGCTTGGATGAGGGCACTAATGAAAAACTGTTTTTT.

CDR3 sequence: CASSLAGPLRTGELFF. Written as DNA, the CDR3 is TGTGCCAGCAGCTTAGCTGGGCCGCTTAGGACCGGGGAGCTGTTTTTT. The gene calls are TRBV11-3 and TRBJ2-2; unclear D gene. Germline loops: CDR1 SGHNT, CDR2 YENEEA. This CDR3 spans 16 amino acids. Trimming left V 1 base short and J 5 bases short, with 14 bases between. The whole variable domain, filled in from reference TRBV11-3 and TRBJ2-2, reads EAGVVQSPRYKIIEKKQPVAFWCNPISGHNTLYWYLQNLGQGPELLIRYENEEAVDDSQLPKDRFSAERLKGVDSTLKIQPAELGDSAVYLCASSLAGPLRTGELFFGEGSRLTVL.

The CDR3, as DNA: TGTGCCAGCAGTGAAGGAGTAGGGGGTTTTCAGCCCCAGCATTTT. Protein: CASSEGVGGFQPQHF. The chain uses TRBV2 and TRBJ1-5, with D possibly TRBD1 on 6 matching bases. CDR1 is SNHLY and CDR2 is FYNNEI in the germline V gene. The ends were cut back, 1 base at V and 6 bases at J, with 13 bases in the middle. The CDR3 has 15 amino acids.

V is TRBV28 and J is TRBJ2-5, with D perhaps TRBD2 (5 bases). V was shortened by 7 bases and J by 5 bases, with 11 bases between the two germline ends. The CDR3 is 12 amino acids. From germline, CDR1 is MDHEN and CDR2 SYDVKM. CDR3 residues: CASNVGAETQYF. The CDR3 DNA sequence: TGTGCCAGCAATGTGGGAGCTGAGACCCAGTACTTC.